A single TCR beta chain is shown here with its context. This CDR3 is 12 amino acids long. Trimming removed 6 bases from V and 8 bases from J, with 11 bases in between. This sample was taken from a study of blood T cell repertoires in COVID-19. In the original workflow: It was from reference gene primer amplification that nucleated cell counts were estimated. TCRdb's table, derived via immunoSEQ multiplex PCR, lists solely in-frame clones and lacks some. V, J and clone size are those of that table, while D and trimming were read from the DNA. Counted here are about half a million clones, 70% to 90% occurring once; the ten biggest clones make up approximately 3.2%.

Sequenced input: peripheral blood. The TCR originated in a human donor in a cohort sampled during active COVID-19. The J gene is TRBJ2-1, the V gene TRBV12-3 or TRBV12-4; D uncertain. In nucleotides, the CDR3 is TGTGCCAGCAGCCCGCTAGGATATGAGCAGTTCTTC. It specifies CASSPLGYEQFF.